This TCR beta chain emerged from a study of T cells in Graves' hyperthyroidism and ophthalmopathy. Whole-study results and caveats: Separating ophthalmopathy from stable hyperthyroidism was achieved by a 13 V-J model. The model identified upcoming ophthalmopathy a median about 7.1 months ahead of onset.

The trim removed 6 bases at V and 7 bases at J, leaving 6 bases unmatched. This CDR3 has 13 residues. From germline, CDR1 is SNHLY and CDR2 FYNNEI. This clonotype appeared many times. Antigen unknown. Amplification of TCR beta CDR3 regions used RNA as the template. Initially, a first-round RT-PCR of the TCR CDR3 employed the HTBI primer set. TCRdb called the multiplex PCR reads again in MiXCR, with one record for every CDR3 protein. The sample lists 450,000 to 700,000 distinct CDR3 sequences, around 46% occurring once. No ophthalmopathy progression within 18 months constituted stable Graves' hyperthyroidism. Diagnosis relied on clinical symptoms, serum thyroxine and TRAb, thyroid ultrasound and orbital computed tomography.

The chain employs TRBV2 and TRBJ1-2; TRBD1 matches at 9 bases. The sample taken for sequencing was peripheral blood or thyroid tissue (not recorded which). The source of this sequence is a woman under 30 with Graves' hyperthyroidism. DNA for the CDR3: TGTGCCAGCAGACACCGGGACAGGGCTGGCTACACCTTC. Its protein is CASRHRDRAGYTF.